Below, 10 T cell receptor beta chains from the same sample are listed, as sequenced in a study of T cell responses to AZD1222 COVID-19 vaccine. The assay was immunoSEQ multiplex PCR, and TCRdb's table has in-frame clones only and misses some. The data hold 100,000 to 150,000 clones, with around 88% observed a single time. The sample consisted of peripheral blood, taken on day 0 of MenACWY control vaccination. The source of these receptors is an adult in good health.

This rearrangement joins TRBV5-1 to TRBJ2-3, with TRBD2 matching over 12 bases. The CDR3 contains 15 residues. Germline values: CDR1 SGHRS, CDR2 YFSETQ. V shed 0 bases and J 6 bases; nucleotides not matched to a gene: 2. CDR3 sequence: CASSLEGLAGDTQYF. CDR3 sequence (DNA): TGCGCCAGCAGCTTGGAGGGACTAGCGGGTGATACGCAGTATTTT.

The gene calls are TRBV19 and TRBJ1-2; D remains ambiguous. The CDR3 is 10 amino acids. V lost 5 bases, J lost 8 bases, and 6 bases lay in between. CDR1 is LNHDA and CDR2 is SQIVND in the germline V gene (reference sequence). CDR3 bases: TGTGCCAGTAGTTCTGGGGGCTACACCTTC. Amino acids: CASSSGGYTF.

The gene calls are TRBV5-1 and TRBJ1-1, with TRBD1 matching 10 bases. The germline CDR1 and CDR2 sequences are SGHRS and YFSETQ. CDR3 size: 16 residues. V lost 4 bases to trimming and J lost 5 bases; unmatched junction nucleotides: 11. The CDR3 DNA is TGCGCCAGCAGCCAAAACCCGACAGGGGGCGGGACTGAAGCTTTCTTT. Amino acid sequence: CASSQNPTGGGTEAFF.

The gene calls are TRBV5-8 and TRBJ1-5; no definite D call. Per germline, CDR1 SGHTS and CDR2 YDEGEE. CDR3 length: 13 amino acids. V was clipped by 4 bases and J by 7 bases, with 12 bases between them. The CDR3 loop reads CASSLDPGQPQHF. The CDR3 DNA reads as TGTGCCAGCAGCCTCGACCCCGGGCAGCCCCAGCATTTT.

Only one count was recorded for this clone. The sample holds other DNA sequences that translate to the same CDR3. The CDR3 spells CASSLGVRETQYF. CDR3 DNA sequence: TGTGCCAGCAGCTTAGGAGTCCGAGAGACCCAGTACTTC. The chain uses TRBV7-2 and TRBJ2-5; D gene unclear. CDR1 is SGHTA, CDR2 FQGNSA, per germline. CDR3 length: 13 amino acids. V lost 1 base and J lost 4, with 7 bases in between.

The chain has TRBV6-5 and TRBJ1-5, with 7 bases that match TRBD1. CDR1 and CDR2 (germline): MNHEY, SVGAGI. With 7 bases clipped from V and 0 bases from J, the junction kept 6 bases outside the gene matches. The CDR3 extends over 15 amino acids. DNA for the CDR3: TGTGCCAGCACGGGACAGTACCCTAGCAATCAGCCCCAGCATTTT. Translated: CASTGQYPSNQPQHF.

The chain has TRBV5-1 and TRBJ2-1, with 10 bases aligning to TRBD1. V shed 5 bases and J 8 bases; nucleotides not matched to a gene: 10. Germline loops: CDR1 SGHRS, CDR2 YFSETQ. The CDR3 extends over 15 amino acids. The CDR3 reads CASRGAGQGFDEQFF. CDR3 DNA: TGCGCCAGCAGGGGTGCGGGACAGGGGTTCGATGAGCAGTTCTTC.

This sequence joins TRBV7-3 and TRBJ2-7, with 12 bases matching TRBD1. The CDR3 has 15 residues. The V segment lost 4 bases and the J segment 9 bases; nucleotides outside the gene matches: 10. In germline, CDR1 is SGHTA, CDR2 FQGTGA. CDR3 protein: CASSSSGDRGRVQYF. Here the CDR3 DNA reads TGTGCCAGCAGCTCCTCCGGGGACAGGGGGCGGGTGCAGTACTTC.

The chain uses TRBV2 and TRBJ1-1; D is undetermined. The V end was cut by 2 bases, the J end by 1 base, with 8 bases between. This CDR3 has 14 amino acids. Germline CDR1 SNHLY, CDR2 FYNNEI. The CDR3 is CASSERAWNTEAFF. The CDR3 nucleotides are TGTGCCAGCAGTGAAAGGGCGTGGAACACTGAAGCTTTCTTT.

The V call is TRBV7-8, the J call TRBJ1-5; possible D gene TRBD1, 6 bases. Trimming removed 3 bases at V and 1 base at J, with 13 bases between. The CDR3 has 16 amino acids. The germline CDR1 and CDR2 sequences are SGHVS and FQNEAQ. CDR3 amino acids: CASSLAGTQSNQPQHF. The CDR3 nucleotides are TGTGCCAGCAGCTTGGCCGGGACACAAAGCAATCAGCCCCAGCATTTT. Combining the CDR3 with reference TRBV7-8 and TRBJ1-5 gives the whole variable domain GAGVSQSPRYKVAKRGQDVALRCDPISGHVSLFWYQQALGQGPEFLTYFQNEAQLDKSGLPSDRFFAERPEGSVSTLKIQRTQQEDSAVYLCASSLAGTQSNQPQHFGDGTRLSIL.